The entry that follows covers one T cell receptor (beta chain) sequence. What it binds is not known. Single viable CD3+CD4+CD8-CD45RO+ cells were sorted as the memory CD4+ T cells. Serum IgG to CMV pp150, pp28, p38 and p52 defined serostatus. Looked up from germline, CDR1 is MDHEN and CDR2 is SYDVKM. The CDR3 runs 14 residues. V lost 4 bases and J lost 6; bases outside the gene matches: 9. This specimen comes from a study of memory CD4+ T cells and cytomegalovirus serostatus. Study details: Healthy Belgian adult donors included about nine CMV-positive and some 23 CMV-negative people. General observations from the study: Median bootstrapped AUC for CMV status was approximately 0.96 originally, just under 0.93 US-trained. Each of 55 to 80 CMV-associated TCRbeta sequences occurred in one to five individuals.

Profiled with immunoSEQ multiplex PCR; TCRdb holds only in-frame clones, not every one. There are some 60,000 clones in the sample; roughly 81% occur only once, and approximately 1.1% lies in the top ten. The specimen sequenced was memory CD4+ T cells from blood. The V and J genes are TRBV28 and TRBJ2-7, with 7 bases matching TRBD1. The TCR was taken from an adult in good health and CMV-seronegative. In DNA, the CDR3 is TGTGCCAGCAGTTCCACAATGGGACAGAGCGAGCAGTACTTC. Its translation is CASSSTMGQSEQYF.